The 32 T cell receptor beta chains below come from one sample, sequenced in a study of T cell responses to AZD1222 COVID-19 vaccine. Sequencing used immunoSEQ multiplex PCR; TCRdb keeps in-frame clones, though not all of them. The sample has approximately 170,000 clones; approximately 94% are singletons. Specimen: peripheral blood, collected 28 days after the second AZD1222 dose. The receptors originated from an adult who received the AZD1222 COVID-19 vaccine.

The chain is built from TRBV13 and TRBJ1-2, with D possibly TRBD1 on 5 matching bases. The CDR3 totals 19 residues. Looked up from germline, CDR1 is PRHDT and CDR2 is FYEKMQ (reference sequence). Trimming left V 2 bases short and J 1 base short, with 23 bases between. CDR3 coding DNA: TGTGCCAGCAGCTTATTGCGACCTAAGGCAGGGTCCGTTAACTATGGCTACACCTTC. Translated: CASSLLRPKAGSVNYGYTF.

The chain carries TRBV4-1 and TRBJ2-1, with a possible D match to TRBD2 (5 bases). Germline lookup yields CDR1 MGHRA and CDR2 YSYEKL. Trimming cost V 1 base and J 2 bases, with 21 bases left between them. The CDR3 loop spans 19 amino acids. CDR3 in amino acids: CASSQVGGRRPEAYNEQFF. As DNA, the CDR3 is TGCGCCAGCAGCCAAGTAGGCGGGCGGCGACCGGAAGCCTACAATGAGCAGTTCTTC.

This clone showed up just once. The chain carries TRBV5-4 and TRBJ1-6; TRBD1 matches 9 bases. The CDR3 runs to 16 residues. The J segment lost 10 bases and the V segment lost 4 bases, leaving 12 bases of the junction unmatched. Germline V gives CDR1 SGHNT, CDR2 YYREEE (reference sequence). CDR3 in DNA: TGTGCCAGCAGCATCAAACCGGGACAGGGACAATCACCCCTCCACTTT. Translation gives CASSIKPGQGQSPLHF.

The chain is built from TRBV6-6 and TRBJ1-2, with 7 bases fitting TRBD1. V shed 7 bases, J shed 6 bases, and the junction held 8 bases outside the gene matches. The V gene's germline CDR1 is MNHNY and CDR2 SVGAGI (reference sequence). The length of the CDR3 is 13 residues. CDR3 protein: CASIQGGADGYTF. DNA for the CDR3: TGTGCCAGCATCCAGGGGGGCGCAGATGGCTACACCTTC.

The CDR3 coding sequence is TGTGCCAGCAGCCCCAGGGCCAGGGGACAGGGCGGCCGGAATCAGCCCCAGCATTTT. Translation: CASSPRARGQGGRNQPQHF. This chain connects TRBV6-2 or TRBV6-3 to TRBJ1-5, with 9 bases that match TRBD1. The germline V gene has CDR1 MNHEY and CDR2 SVGEGT. The CDR3 spans 19 residues. The V and J ends lost 6 bases and 4 bases, in that order; junction bases with no gene match: 19.

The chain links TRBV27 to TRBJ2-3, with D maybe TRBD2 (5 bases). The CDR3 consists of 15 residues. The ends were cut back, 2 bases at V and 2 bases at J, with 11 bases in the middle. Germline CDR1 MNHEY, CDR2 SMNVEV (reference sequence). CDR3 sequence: CASSLRLRDTDTQYF. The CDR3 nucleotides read TGTGCCAGCAGTTTACGACTCCGGGACACAGATACGCAGTATTTT.

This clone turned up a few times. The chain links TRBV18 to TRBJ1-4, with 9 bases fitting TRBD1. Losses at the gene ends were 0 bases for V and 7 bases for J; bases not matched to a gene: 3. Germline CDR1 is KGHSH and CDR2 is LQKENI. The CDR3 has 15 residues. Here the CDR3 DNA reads TGTGCCAGCTCACCACCCGGGACAGGGAGTGAAAAACTGTTTTTT. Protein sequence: CASSPPGTGSEKLFF.

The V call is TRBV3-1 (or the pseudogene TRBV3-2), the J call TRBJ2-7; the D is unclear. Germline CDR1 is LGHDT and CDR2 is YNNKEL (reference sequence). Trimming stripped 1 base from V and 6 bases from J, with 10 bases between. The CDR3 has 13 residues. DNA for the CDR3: TGTGCCAGCAGCCAAGCCCTCCCTTCCGAGCAGTACTTC. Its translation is CASSQALPSEQYF.

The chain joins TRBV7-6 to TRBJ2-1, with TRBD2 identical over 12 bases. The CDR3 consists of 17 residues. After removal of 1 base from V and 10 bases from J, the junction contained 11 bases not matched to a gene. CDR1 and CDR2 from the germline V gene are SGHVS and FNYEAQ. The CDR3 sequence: CASSLEATSGRGGEQFF. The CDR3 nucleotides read TGTGCCAGCAGCTTAGAGGCGACTAGCGGGAGAGGGGGAGAGCAGTTCTTC.

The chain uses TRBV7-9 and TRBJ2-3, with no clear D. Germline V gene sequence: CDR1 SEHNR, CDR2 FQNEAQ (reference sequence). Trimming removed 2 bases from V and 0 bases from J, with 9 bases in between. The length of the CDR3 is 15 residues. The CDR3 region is CASSLITVSTDTQYF. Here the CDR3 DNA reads TGTGCCAGCAGCTTAATAACGGTTAGCACAGATACGCAGTATTTT. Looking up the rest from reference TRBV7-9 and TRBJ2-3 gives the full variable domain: DTGVSQNPRHKITKRGQNVTFRCDPISEHNRLYWYRQTLGQGPEFLTYFQNEAQLEKSRLLSDRFSAERPKGSFSTLEIQRTEQGDSAMYLCASSLITVSTDTQYFGPGTRLTVL.

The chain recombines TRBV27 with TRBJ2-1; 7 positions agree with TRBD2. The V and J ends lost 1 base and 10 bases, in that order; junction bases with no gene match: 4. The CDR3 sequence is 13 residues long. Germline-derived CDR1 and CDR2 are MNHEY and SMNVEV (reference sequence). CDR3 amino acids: CASSLLGGNEQFF. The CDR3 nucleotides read TGTGCCAGCAGTTTATTGGGGGGGAACGAGCAGTTCTTC.

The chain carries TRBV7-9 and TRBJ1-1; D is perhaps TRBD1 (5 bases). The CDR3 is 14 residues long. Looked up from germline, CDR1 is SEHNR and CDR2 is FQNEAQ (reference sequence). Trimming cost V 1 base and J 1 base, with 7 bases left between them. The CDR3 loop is CASSLVQGNTEAFF. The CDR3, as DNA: TGTGCCAGCAGCTTAGTCCAGGGGAACACTGAAGCTTTCTTT. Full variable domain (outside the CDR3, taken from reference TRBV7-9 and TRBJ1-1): DTGVSQNPRHKITKRGQNVTFRCDPISEHNRLYWYRQTLGQGPEFLTYFQNEAQLEKSRLLSDRFSAERPKGSFSTLEIQRTEQGDSAMYLCASSLVQGNTEAFFGQGTRLTVV.

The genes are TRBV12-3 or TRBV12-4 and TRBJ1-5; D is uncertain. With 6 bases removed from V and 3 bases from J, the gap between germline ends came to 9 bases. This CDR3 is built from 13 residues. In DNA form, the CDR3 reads TGTGCCAGCAGCTTTACTCTCAATCAGCCCCAGCATTTT. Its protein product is CASSFTLNQPQHF.

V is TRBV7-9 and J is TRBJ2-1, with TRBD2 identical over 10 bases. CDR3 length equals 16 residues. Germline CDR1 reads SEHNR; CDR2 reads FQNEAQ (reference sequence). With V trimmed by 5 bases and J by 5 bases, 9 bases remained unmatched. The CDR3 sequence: CASSPSPAGGNNEQFF. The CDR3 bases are TGTGCCAGCAGCCCCTCCCCAGCGGGAGGGAACAATGAGCAGTTCTTC.

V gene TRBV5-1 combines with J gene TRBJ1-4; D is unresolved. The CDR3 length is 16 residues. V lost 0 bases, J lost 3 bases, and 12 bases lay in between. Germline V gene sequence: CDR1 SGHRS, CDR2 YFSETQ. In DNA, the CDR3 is TGCGCCAGCAGCTTGGGGCAGGCCCCAGCTAATGAAAAACTGTTTTTT. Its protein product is CASSLGQAPANEKLFF. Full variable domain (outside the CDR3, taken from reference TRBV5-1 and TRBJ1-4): KAGVTQTPRYLIKTRGQQVTLSCSPISGHRSVSWYQQTPGQGLQFLFEYFSETQRNKGNFPGRFSGRQFSNSRSEMNVSTLELGDSALYLCASSLGQAPANEKLFFGSGTQLSVL.

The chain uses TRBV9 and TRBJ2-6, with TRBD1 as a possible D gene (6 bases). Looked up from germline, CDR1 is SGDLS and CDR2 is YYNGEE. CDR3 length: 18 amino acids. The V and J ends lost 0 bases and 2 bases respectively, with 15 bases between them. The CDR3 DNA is TGTGCCAGCAGCGTAGAGAGGCAGGGGAGTGCTGGGGCCAACGTCCTGACTTTC. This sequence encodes CASSVERQGSAGANVLTF.

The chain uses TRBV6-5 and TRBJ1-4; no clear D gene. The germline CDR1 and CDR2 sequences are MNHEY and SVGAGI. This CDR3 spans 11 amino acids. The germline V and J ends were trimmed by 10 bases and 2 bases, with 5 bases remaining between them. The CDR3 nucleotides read TGTGCCACGCCTACTAATGAAAAACTGTTTTTT. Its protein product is CATPTNEKLFF.

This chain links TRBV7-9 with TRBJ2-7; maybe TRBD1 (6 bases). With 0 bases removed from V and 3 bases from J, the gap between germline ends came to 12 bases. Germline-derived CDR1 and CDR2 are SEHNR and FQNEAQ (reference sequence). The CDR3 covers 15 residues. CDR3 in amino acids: CASSLADSRYYEQYF. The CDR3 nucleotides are TGTGCCAGCAGCTTAGCGGACAGCCGCTACTACGAGCAGTACTTC.

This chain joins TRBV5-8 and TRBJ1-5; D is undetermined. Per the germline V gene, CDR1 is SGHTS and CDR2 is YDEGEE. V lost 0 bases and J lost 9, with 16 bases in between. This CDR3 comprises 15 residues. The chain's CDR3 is CASSLVRSPGPPQHF. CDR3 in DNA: TGTGCCAGCAGCTTGGTTCGGTCCCCAGGTCCGCCCCAGCATTTT.

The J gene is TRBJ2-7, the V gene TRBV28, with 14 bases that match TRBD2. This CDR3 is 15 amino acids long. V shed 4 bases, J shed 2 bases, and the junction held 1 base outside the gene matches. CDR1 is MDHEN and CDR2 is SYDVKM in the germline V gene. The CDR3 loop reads CASSSGLAGAYEQYF. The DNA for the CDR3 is TGTGCCAGCAGTTCGGGACTAGCGGGAGCCTACGAGCAGTACTTC.

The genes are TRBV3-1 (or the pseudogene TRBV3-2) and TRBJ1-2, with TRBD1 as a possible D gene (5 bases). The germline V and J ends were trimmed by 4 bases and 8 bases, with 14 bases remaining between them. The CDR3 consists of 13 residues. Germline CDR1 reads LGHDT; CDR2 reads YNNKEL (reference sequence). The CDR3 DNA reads TGTGCCAGCAGCCCAATGGAGGGGTGGGGCTACACCTTC. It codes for CASSPMEGWGYTF.

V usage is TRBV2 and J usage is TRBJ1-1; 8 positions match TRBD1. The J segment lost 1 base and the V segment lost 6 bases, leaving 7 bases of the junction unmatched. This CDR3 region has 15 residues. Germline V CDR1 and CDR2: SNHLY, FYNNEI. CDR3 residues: CASRPTGGGNTEAFF. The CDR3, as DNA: TGTGCCAGCAGACCAACAGGGGGTGGGAACACTGAAGCTTTCTTT.

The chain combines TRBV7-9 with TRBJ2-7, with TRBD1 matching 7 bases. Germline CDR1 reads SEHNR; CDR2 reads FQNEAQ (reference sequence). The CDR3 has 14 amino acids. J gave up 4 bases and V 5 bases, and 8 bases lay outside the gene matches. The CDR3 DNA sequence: TGTGCCAGCAGCCCACCGGGACAGTCATACGAGCAGTACTTC. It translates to CASSPPGQSYEQYF.

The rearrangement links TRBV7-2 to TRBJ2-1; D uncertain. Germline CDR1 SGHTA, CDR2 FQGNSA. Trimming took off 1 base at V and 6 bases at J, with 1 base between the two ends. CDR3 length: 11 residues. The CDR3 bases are TGTGCCAGCAGCTTAGTCAATGAGCAGTTCTTC. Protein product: CASSLVNEQFF.

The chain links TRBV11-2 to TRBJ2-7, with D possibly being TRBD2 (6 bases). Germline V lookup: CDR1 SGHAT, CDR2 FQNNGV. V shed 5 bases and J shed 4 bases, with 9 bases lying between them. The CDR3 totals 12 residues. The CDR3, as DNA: TGTGCCAGCAGCACAGGACTATACGAGCAGTACTTC. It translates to CASSTGLYEQYF.

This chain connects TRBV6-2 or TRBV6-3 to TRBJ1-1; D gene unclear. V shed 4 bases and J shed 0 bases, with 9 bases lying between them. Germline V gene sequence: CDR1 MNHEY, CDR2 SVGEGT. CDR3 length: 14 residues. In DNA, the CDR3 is TGTGCCAGCAGTTTGGAACGGTTGAACACTGAAGCTTTCTTT. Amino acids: CASSLERLNTEAFF.

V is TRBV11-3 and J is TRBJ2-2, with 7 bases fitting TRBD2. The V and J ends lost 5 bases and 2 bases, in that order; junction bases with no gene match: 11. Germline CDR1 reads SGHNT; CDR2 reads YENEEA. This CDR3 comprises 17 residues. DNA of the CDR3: TGTGCCAGCAGCCCTAAGGCGGGAGCGTCAAACACCGGGGAGCTGTTTTTT. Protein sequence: CASSPKAGASNTGELFF.

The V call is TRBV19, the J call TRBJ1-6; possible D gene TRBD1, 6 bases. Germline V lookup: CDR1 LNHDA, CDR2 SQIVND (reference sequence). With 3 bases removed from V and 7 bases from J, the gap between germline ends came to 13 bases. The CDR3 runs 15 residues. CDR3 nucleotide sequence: TGTGCCAGTAGTATTTGGACAGCGACCAATTCACCCCTCCACTTT. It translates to CASSIWTATNSPLHF.

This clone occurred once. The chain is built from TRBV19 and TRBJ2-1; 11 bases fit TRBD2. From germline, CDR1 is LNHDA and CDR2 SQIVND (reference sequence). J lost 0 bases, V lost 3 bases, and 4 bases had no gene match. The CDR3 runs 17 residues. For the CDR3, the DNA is TGTGCCAGTAGTATGGTTAGCGGGAGGGCCTCCTACAATGAGCAGTTCTTC. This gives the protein CASSMVSGRASYNEQFF.

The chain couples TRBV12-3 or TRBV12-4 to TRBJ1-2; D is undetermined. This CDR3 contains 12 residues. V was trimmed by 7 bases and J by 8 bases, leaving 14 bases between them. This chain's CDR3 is CASTMGGRGYTF. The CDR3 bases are TGTGCCAGCACCATGGGAGGGAGGGGCTACACCTTC.

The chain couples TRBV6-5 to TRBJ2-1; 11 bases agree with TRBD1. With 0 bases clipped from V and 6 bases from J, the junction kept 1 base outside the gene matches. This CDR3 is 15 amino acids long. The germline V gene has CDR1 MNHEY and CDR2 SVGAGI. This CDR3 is CASSYSGTGGNEQFF. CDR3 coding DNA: TGTGCCAGCAGTTACTCGGGGACAGGGGGCAATGAGCAGTTCTTC.

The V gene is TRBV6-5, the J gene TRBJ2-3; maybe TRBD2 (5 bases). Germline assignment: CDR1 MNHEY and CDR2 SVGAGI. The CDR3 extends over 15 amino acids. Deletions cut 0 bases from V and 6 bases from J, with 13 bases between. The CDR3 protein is CASSYSASSRDTQYF. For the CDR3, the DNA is TGTGCCAGCAGTTACTCGGCTAGCTCTAGGGATACGCAGTATTTT.